This TCR beta chain originates from a study of CXCR3-negative and CXCR3-positive naive CD8 T cells. Study context: Every library held about 1.5 +/- 0.3 million TRB reads, and the total came to some 130 million.

Germline V lookup: CDR1 SGHRS, CDR2 YFSETQ. The CDR3 consists of 12 residues. Cells that were CD45RO-CCR7+CD27+CD95- constituted naive CD8+ T cells. Study-wide results and limits: Naive subsets expressed similar surface CD5; TRB CDR3 features served to infer TCR strength. Hydrophobicity was higher for TRB CDR3s found in CXCR3-positive naive cells than in CXCR3-negative naive cells.

With respect to this clonotype: As yet, its antigen is unknown.

UMI-labeled 5' RACE TRB cDNA libraries were prepared from the cells. TCRdb reanalyzed the 5' RACE reads, giving one entry per CDR3 protein sequence and no DNA. The sample has more than 75,000 distinct CDR3 sequences, and its top ten clones hold roughly 0.59%. Sample: naive CXCR3+ CD8+ T cells from blood. Subset here: CD45RO-CCR7+CD27+CD95- naive CD8+ T cells expressing CXCR3 (TNR3+). The chain combines TRBV5-1 with TRBJ2-4; TCRdb designates TRBD1, a call that cannot be tested without DNA. The sequence came from a human donor in good health. Some clones in this sample may be carry-over from other donors' samples. This CDR3 reads CASSLQGNIQYF.